The T cell receptor beta chain under discussion was sequenced for a study of memory CD4+ T cells and cytomegalovirus serostatus. Trimming removed 0 bases at V and 4 bases at J, with 18 bases between. This CDR3 contains 16 residues. The germline V gene has CDR1 GTSNPN and CDR2 SVGIG (reference sequence). TCRdb's table, derived via immunoSEQ multiplex PCR, lists solely in-frame clones and lacks some. Of 75,000 to 90,000 clones listed, around 80% are singletons. Single viable CD3+CD4+CD8-CD45RO+ cells were sorted as the memory CD4+ T cells. The V call is TRBV30, the J call TRBJ1-1; possible D gene TRBD1, 5 bases. The origin of this receptor is an adult in good health and CMV-seronegative. The sequenced material came from memory CD4+ T cells from blood. The CDR3 DNA is TGTGCCTGGAGTGTACCCGGACACCGTGTTTTCACTGAAGCTTTCTTT. Protein: CAWSVPGHRVFTEAFF.